One and the same sample provided the 26 T cell receptor beta chains below, sequenced in a study of identical twins. In TCRdb, the 5' RACE reads were re-called with MiXCR into one record per CDR3 protein. The table includes hundreds of thousands of distinct CDR3 sequences, about 20% detected once. These data were likewise used in another study, on T cells expressing NK-cell markers.

The sample was PBMCs. The source of these receptors is a woman aged 18-29 years in good health.

This clonotype was detected only a few times. The rearrangement links TRBV5-1 to TRBJ2-3; D not resolved. V was clipped by 0 bases and J by 2 bases, with 4 bases between them. CDR1 is SGHRS, CDR2 YFSETQ, per germline. There are 13 residues in the CDR3. CDR3 nucleotides: TGCGCCAGCAGCTTGGGTCACACAGATACGCAGTATTTT. It yields the protein CASSLGHTDTQYF.

This clonotype was found many times. V is TRBV12-3 or TRBV12-4 and J is TRBJ2-1; a weak D match, TRBD2 (7 bases). Trimming left V 11 bases short and J 0 bases short, with 14 bases between. This CDR3 has 14 amino acids. DNA of the CDR3: TGTGCCTCTAGAGGGGGGGTCTCCTACAATGAGCAGTTCTTC. It codes for CASRGGVSYNEQFF.

This sequence joins TRBV20-1 and TRBJ1-1; a weak D match, TRBD1 (6 bases). The germline V and J ends were trimmed by 2 bases and 7 bases, with 20 bases remaining between them. From germline, CDR1 is DFQATT and CDR2 SNEGSKA (reference sequence). This CDR3 region has 15 residues. CDR3 nucleotide sequence: TGCAGTGCTAGAAAGGGGGGCACCCTCCTTAGTGAAGCTTTCTTT. Its protein product is CSARKGGTLLSEAFF.

The V and J genes are TRBV5-6 and TRBJ2-7, with 12 positions matching TRBD2. The CDR3 covers 17 residues. Germline V CDR1 and CDR2: SGHDT, YYEEEE. The ends lost 5 bases at V and 3 bases at J; junction bases unmatched: 12. The chain's CDR3 is CASSSGLAGPINYEQYF. CDR3 coding DNA: TGTGCCAGCAGTTCAGGACTAGCGGGACCGATAAACTACGAGCAGTACTTC.

This rearrangement joins TRBV5-6 to TRBJ2-2; a weak D match, TRBD1 (5 bases). The CDR3 is 16 residues long. Trimming took 5 bases from V and 4 from J, leaving 18 bases between them. CDR1 is SGHDT and CDR2 is YYEEEE in the germline V gene. CDR3 bases: TGTGCCAGCAGGCCGTTCAATAGGGGCATCACCGGGGAGCTGTTTTTT. This sequence encodes CASRPFNRGITGELFF.

The V and J genes are TRBV6-5 and TRBJ1-1; perhaps TRBD1 as D (5 bases). V dropped 1 base and J dropped 3 bases, with 6 bases sitting between them. The CDR3 has 13 amino acids. CDR1 MNHEY and CDR2 SVGAGI come from the germline V gene. In DNA, the CDR3 is TGTGCCAGCAGTTACTTGGGGGACACTGAAGCTTTCTTT. This sequence encodes CASSYLGDTEAFF.

V gene TRBV5-5 combines with J gene TRBJ2-6; no clear D. This CDR3 comprises 16 residues. Between the trimmed V and J ends, which lost 4 bases and 4 bases, there was a span of 15 bases. CDR1 and CDR2 from the germline V gene are SGHKS and YYEKEE (reference sequence). This CDR3 is CASSLILGPGANVLTF. In nucleotides, the CDR3 is TGTGCCAGCAGCCTTATCCTTGGCCCGGGGGCCAACGTCCTGACTTTC.

The chain is built from TRBV21-1 and TRBJ2-1; whether TRBD2, the table's D call, matches the DNA was not checked. TRBV21-1 is a recognized pseudogene. The CDR3 contains 17 residues. The CDR3 region is CASSNPTSGEGPNEQFF. In DNA, the CDR3 is TGTGCCAGCAGCAACCCGACGAGCGGGGAGGGGCCTAATGAGCAGTTCTTC.

The rearrangement joins TRBV27 to TRBJ2-7; a weak D match, TRBD2 (6 bases). Germline V CDR1 and CDR2: MNHEY, SMNVEV (reference sequence). The CDR3 is 14 amino acids. With 7 bases removed from V and 0 bases from J, the gap between germline ends came to 13 bases. The CDR3 DNA is TGTGCCAGCAAACTAGACGGGAGCTCCTACGAGCAGTACTTC. This translates into CASKLDGSSYEQYF.

This chain uses TRBV10-3 with TRBJ2-7; TRBD1 might be the D (6 bases). The CDR3 has 14 residues. In germline, CDR1 is ENHRY, CDR2 SYGVKD. The V and J ends lost 5 bases and 7 bases respectively, with 18 bases between them. The CDR3 bases are TGTGCCATCAGTAACCCCCGGACAGCCCTGGAGCAGTACTTC. The encoded protein is CAISNPRTALEQYF.

The sample holds many counts of this clonotype. The chain uses TRBV7-3 and TRBJ1-1; D uncertain. V was pared by 5 bases and J by 1 base, with 5 bases between. The CDR3 extends over 12 amino acids. Germline CDR1 reads SGHTA; CDR2 reads FQGTGA. The CDR3 DNA sequence: TGTGCCAGCAGCGCCCCGAACACTGAAGCTTTCTTT. Translation gives CASSAPNTEAFF.

This clonotype was seen more than once but under ten times. The V call is TRBV5-5, the J call TRBJ2-1; 12 bases agree with TRBD2. The germline CDR1 and CDR2 sequences are SGHKS and YYEKEE (reference sequence). J gave up 4 bases and V 4 bases, and 6 bases lay outside the gene matches. The CDR3 runs to 16 residues. The CDR3 DNA reads TGTGCCAGCAGCCTTAGACTAGCGGGGGAGTACAATGAGCAGTTCTTC. Amino acids: CASSLRLAGEYNEQFF.

The chain couples TRBV7-9 to TRBJ2-1; D might be TRBD2 (6 bases). This CDR3 has 12 residues. Germline CDR1 SEHNR, CDR2 FQNEAQ (reference sequence). The ends were cut back, 3 bases at V and 10 bases at J, with 10 bases in the middle. The CDR3 bases are TGTGCCAGCAGCTTTAGCGCGGGAGAGCAGTTCTTC. This translates into CASSFSAGEQFF.

The chain couples TRBV11-2 to TRBJ2-1, with 11 bases fitting TRBD2. CDR3 length: 17 amino acids. The germline gives CDR1 SGHAT, CDR2 FQNNGV. The V gene end was trimmed by 0 bases and the J gene end by 7 bases; junction bases not matched to a gene: 8. The CDR3 nucleotides are TGTGCCAGCAGCTTAGAATCAAGGACTAGCGGGCGAAATGAGCAGTTCTTC. Amino acid sequence: CASSLESRTSGRNEQFF.

The chain is built from TRBV30 and TRBJ1-1, with D perhaps TRBD1 (5 bases). Germline CDR1 reads GTSNPN; CDR2 reads SVGIG (reference sequence). CDR3 size: 13 residues. V was clipped by 5 bases and J by 5 bases, with 15 bases between them. The CDR3 region is CAWAVGGWTEAFF. CDR3 nucleotides: TGTGCCTGGGCCGTGGGGGGGTGGACTGAAGCTTTCTTT.

The chain recombines TRBV15 with TRBJ2-3, with D maybe TRBD1 (5 bases). Germline values: CDR1 LNHNV, CDR2 YYDKDF (reference sequence). Trimming took 9 bases from V and 3 from J, leaving 13 bases between them. CDR3 size: 13 residues. Written as DNA, the CDR3 is TGTGCCACTAAGTCAGGGCGGACAGATACGCAGTATTTT. This codes for CATKSGRTDTQYF.

This clonotype has a handful of counts. The chain recombines TRBV6-5 with TRBJ2-2; 11 bases are a match to TRBD2. Germline V gene lookup returns CDR1 MNHEY and CDR2 SVGAGI. The CDR3 totals 18 residues. The ends lost 0 bases at V and 5 bases at J; junction bases unmatched: 8. CDR3 sequence: CASSYSGLAGGRTGELFF. The CDR3 region has the DNA TGTGCCAGCAGTTACTCGGGTCTAGCGGGAGGTCGAACCGGGGAGCTGTTTTTT.

This clonotype appeared a few times. The rearrangement links TRBV6-1 to TRBJ2-1, with 10 bases lining up with TRBD2. Trimming at V came to 5 bases and at J to 3 bases, leaving 4 bases not matched to a gene. This CDR3 region has 15 residues. Germline CDR1 is MNHNS and CDR2 is SASEGT. Here the CDR3 reads CASSPGLAYYNEQFF. The CDR3 DNA reads as TGTGCCAGCAGTCCGGGACTAGCGTACTACAATGAGCAGTTCTTC.

This chain links TRBV7-9 with TRBJ2-1, with D hard to call. Germline CDR1 reads SEHNR; CDR2 reads FQNEAQ (reference sequence). CDR3 length: 12 amino acids. V was pared by 3 bases and J by 9 bases, with 9 bases between. The CDR3 nucleotides are TGTGCCAGCAGCTTCGTGGAGTCTGAGCAGTTCTTC. As protein: CASSFVESEQFF.

This clonotype was counted only a few times. V gene TRBV6-1 combines with J gene TRBJ2-7, with D possibly being TRBD1 (7 bases). The CDR3 totals 14 residues. V was clipped by 4 bases and J by 3 bases, with 13 bases between them. The germline gives CDR1 MNHNS, CDR2 SASEGT. Written as DNA, the CDR3 is TGTGCCAGCAGTGGACAGGGACTTCGCTACGAGCAGTACTTC. It yields the protein CASSGQGLRYEQYF.

This clonotype was seen a handful of times. The chain carries TRBV6-1 and TRBJ1-1; D perhaps matches TRBD1 (6 bases). CDR3 size: 14 residues. Germline-derived CDR1 and CDR2 are MNHNS and SASEGT. Between the trimmed V and J ends, which lost 7 bases and 5 bases, there was a span of 17 bases. The CDR3 sequence: CASNDWGRGTEAFF. The DNA of the CDR3 is TGTGCCAGCAATGACTGGGGGAGGGGGACTGAAGCTTTCTTT.

The sample holds many counts of this clonotype. CDR3 DNA: TGTGCCAGCAGTAAGACGCTACGGTACGAGCAGTACTTC. Amino acid sequence: CASSKTLRYEQYF. The genes are TRBV12-3 or TRBV12-4 and TRBJ2-7, with D hard to call. CDR3 length: 13 residues. The V end was cut by 5 bases, the J end by 4 bases, with 12 bases between.

Here the CDR3 reads CATSDPRDSGETQYF. DNA for the CDR3: TGTGCCACCAGTGACCCCCGGGACAGCGGGGAGACCCAGTACTTC. The chain joins TRBV24-1 to TRBJ2-5; tentative D call: TRBD1 (7 bases). Germline V gene sequence: CDR1 KGHDR, CDR2 SFDVKD. The germline V and J ends were trimmed by 4 bases and 5 bases, with 16 bases remaining between them. CDR3 length: 15 residues.

This clonotype has a count of ten or more. The chain combines TRBV7-2 with TRBJ1-3; no clear D gene. The CDR3 has 13 residues. Trimming shortened V by 4 bases and J by 0 bases, and 4 bases separated the two germline ends. Looked up from germline, CDR1 is SGHTA and CDR2 is FQGNSA. CDR3 DNA: TGTGCCAGCAGCTCTTCCTCTGGAAACACCATATATTTT. Translation gives CASSSSSGNTIYF.

This chain links TRBV9 with TRBJ2-5; the match to TRBD2 covers 7 bases. Germline values: CDR1 SGDLS, CDR2 YYNGEE. This CDR3 is built from 17 residues. The ends lost 0 bases at V and 3 bases at J; junction bases unmatched: 11. The CDR3 sequence is CASSVGRRGREEETQYF. CDR3 DNA sequence: TGTGCCAGCAGCGTAGGAAGACGTGGGAGGGAGGAAGAGACCCAGTACTTC.

This clonotype was seen only a few times. The chain links TRBV5-6 to TRBJ2-1; TRBD1 agrees at 10 bases. The V and J ends lost 3 bases and 2 bases, in that order; junction bases with no gene match: 8. CDR3 size: 17 residues. Germline V CDR1 and CDR2: SGHDT, YYEEEE. In DNA form, the CDR3 reads TGTGCCAGCAGCTCGGGACAGGGGACGTCGACCTACAATGAGCAGTTCTTC. Translated, it gives CASSSGQGTSTYNEQFF.